Listed below are T cell receptor beta chains from one sample, sequenced in a study of T cell responses to AZD1222 COVID-19 vaccine. Assay: immunoSEQ multiplex PCR; the TCRdb copy retains only in-frame clones and omits some. This table has 90,000 to 100,000 clones, 70% to 90% appearing once. The sample here was peripheral blood, taken on day 0 of AZD1222 vaccination. The receptor set was obtained from an adult in good health. The CDR3 runs from the conserved cysteine through the conserved F or W. Each record gives: D gene, clone size, V gene, CDR3 length, J gene, CDR3 DNA, CDR3 protein. A D gene is named only where the DNA matches it firmly. Rows give clone size only sometimes, using once, few, many, or a class for an expanded clone.

>TRBD1|NA|TRBV3-1/TRBV3-2|15|TRBJ2-5
TGTGCCAGCAGCCTCGGACAGGCTCACTCAGAGACCCAGTACTTC
CASSLGQAHSETQYF
>NA|NA|TRBV23-1|11|TRBJ1-2
TGCGCCAGCAGTGCCGGGGGCGGCTACACCTTC
CASSAGGGYTF
>NA|NA|TRBV28|13|TRBJ1-4
TGTGCCAGCAGTTTAACTCGTGATGAAAAACTGTTTTTT
CASSLTRDEKLFF
>TRBD1|NA|TRBV2|15|TRBJ1-6
TGTGCCAGCAGTGGGGGACAGGAAAGAAGGTCACCCCTCCACTTT
CASSGGQERRSPLHF
>NA|NA|TRBV18|12|TRBJ2-5
TGTGCCAGCTCACCACCCGGGGAGACCCAGTACTTC
CASSPPGETQYF
>NA|NA|TRBV19|12|TRBJ2-3
TGTGCCAGTAGGAAGGGAACAGATACGCAGTATTTT
CASRKGTDTQYF
>TRBD1|NA|TRBV4-2|16|TRBJ1-5
TGTGCCAGCAGCCAAGTAGGCGGACAGGGCAATCAGCCCCAGCATTTT
CASSQVGGQGNQPQHF
>NA|NA|TRBV2|13|TRBJ2-3
TGTGCCAGCAGCCCTCCCTTCACAGATACGCAGTATTTT
CASSPPFTDTQYF
>TRBD2|NA|TRBV7-8|17|TRBJ2-1
TGTGCCAGCAGCTTATTTTTAGCGGGGGGCTCCTACAATGAGCAGTTCTTC
CASSLFLAGGSYNEQFF
>TRBD2|NA|TRBV2|14|TRBJ2-5
TGTGCCAGCAGGGGAGCGGGGGGGCTGTGGACCCAGTACTTC
CASRGAGGLWTQYF
>NA|NA|TRBV19|14|TRBJ1-4
TGTGCCAGTAGTAGAACAGATTCTAATGAAAAACTGTTTTTT
CASSRTDSNEKLFF
>NA|NA|TRBV27|15|TRBJ1-6
TGTGCCAGCAGTTCCCATCTCTCCTATAATTCACCCCTCCACTTT
CASSSHLSYNSPLHF
>NA|NA|TRBV19|16|TRBJ1-5
TGTGCCAGTACAACTATAAAAGACGGATTCAATCAGCCCCAGCATTTT
CASTTIKDGFNQPQHF
>NA|NA|TRBV12-3/TRBV12-4|12|TRBJ1-2
TGTGCCAGCGGCGGGGGGCCGAGTGGCTACACCTTC
CASGGGPSGYTF
>NA|NA|TRBV2|16|TRBJ2-2
TGTGCCAGCACTCCCCAGCAGCGCCTGAACACCGGGGAGCTGTTTTTT
CASTPQQRLNTGELFF
>TRBD1|NA|TRBV5-8|16|TRBJ1-6
TGTGCCAGCAGCCCGTCCGCAGGGGGCCGTAATTCACCCCTCCACTTT
CASSPSAGGRNSPLHF
>NA|NA|TRBV7-2|14|TRBJ1-4
TGTGCCAGCAGCTTAGGACCGACAGCGATAGAACTGTTTTTT
CASSLGPTAIELFF
>NA|NA|TRBV5-4|12|TRBJ2-1
TGTGCCAGCAGCTTGGGCGGGTACGAGCAGTTCTTC
CASSLGGYEQFF
>TRBD2|NA|TRBV7-2|15|TRBJ2-7
TGTGCCAGCAGCCCGGAACTAGCGGGGGCCTACGAGCAGTACTTC
CASSPELAGAYEQYF
>TRBD2|NA|TRBV7-2|19|TRBJ2-2
TGTGCCAGCAGCGCCAGTCCCGGGACTAGCGGGGGGGGCACCGGGGAGCTGTTTTTT
CASSASPGTSGGGTGELFF
>TRBD2|NA|TRBV6-2/TRBV6-3|16|TRBJ2-4
TGTGCCAGCAGTTACGAGGCTAGCGGGGAAAAAAACATTCAGTACTTC
CASSYEASGEKNIQYF
>NA|once|TRBV19|13|TRBJ2-7
TGTGCCAGTAGTAGGGGTCTACCCTACGAGCAGTACTTC
CASSRGLPYEQYF
>TRBD2|few|TRBV12-3/TRBV12-4|13|TRBJ2-1
TGTGCCAGCTGGACTAGTAGGGACAATGAGCAGTTCTTC
CASWTSRDNEQFF
>TRBD1|NA|TRBV9|14|TRBJ1-2
TGTGCCAGCAGCGCCCAAGACAGGGGGCTCGGCTACACCTTC
CASSAQDRGLGYTF
>TRBD1|once|TRBV11-2|15|TRBJ2-7
TGTGCCAGCAGCCCCATCCGGGGGACAGGGGACGAGCAGTACTTC
CASSPIRGTGDEQYF
>NA|NA|TRBV24-1|14|TRBJ1-1
TGTGCCACCAGTTCGCCAGGCTCTAACACTGAAGCTTTCTTT
CATSSPGSNTEAFF
>TRBD1|NA|TRBV29-1|14|TRBJ1-6
TGCAGCGTTCGTTTTACAGGGGTCTCCTCACCCCTCCACTTT
CSVRFTGVSSPLHF
>NA|once|TRBV5-6|15|TRBJ2-5
TGTGCCAGCAGCTTGGCCAGGCAGGGTAAAGAGACCCAGTACTTC
CASSLARQGKETQYF
>NA|NA|TRBV2|13|TRBJ1-1
TGTGCCAGCAAGGGGGGCGGGAACACTGAAGCTTTCTTT
CASKGGGNTEAFF
>NA|NA|TRBV20-1|14|TRBJ1-5
TGCAGTGCTAGTGGGCAGGGCCAAGTTCAGCCCCAGCATTTT
CSASGQGQVQPQHF
>TRBD1|NA|TRBV3-1/TRBV3-2|15|TRBJ2-4
TGTGCCAGCAGCCCCGACAGGGTAGCCAAAAACATTCAGTACTTC
CASSPDRVAKNIQYF
>NA|NA|TRBV7-9|16|TRBJ2-7
TGTGCCAGCAGCTCCAACACGGGAGACTGGGCCTACGAGCAGTACTTC
CASSSNTGDWAYEQYF
>NA|NA|TRBV9|14|TRBJ2-4
TGTGCCAGCAGCGTAGGCGGGACAGTAAACATTCAGTACTTC
CASSVGGTVNIQYF
>NA|NA|TRBV6-5|14|TRBJ1-3
TGTGCCAGCAGTCACAGGCGGACTGGAAACACCATATATTTT
CASSHRRTGNTIYF
>NA|NA|TRBV11-2|11|TRBJ1-1
TGTGCCAGCAGCTTAGGGACTGAAGCTTTCTTT
CASSLGTEAFF
>NA|NA|TRBV21-1|17|TRBJ2-5
TGTGCCAGCAGCGCTTGCAAAGAACAGGGGCGGGGAGAGACCCAGTACTTC
CASSACKEQGRGETQYF
>TRBD1|NA|TRBV4-2|17|TRBJ1-2
TGTGCCAGCAGCCCCCCGGGACAGAGGACTTCTAACTATGGCTACACCTTC
CASSPPGQRTSNYGYTF
>TRBD1|NA|TRBV27|15|TRBJ1-1
TGTGCCAGCAGCTTAGACAGGGGGCTGGTCACTGAAGCTTTCTTT
CASSLDRGLVTEAFF
>NA|NA|TRBV19|16|TRBJ1-3
TGTGCCAGTAGTATTTCCAGGGGAGCGTCCGGAAACACCATATATTTT
CASSISRGASGNTIYF
>TRBD1|NA|TRBV19|14|TRBJ1-5
TGTGCCAGTAGTACTCCGACAGGGGATCAGCCCCAGCATTTT
CASSTPTGDQPQHF
>TRBD2|NA|TRBV11-2|15|TRBJ2-1
TGTGCCAGCAGCCTCCGACTAGCGGGGTCCGATGAGCAGTTCTTC
CASSLRLAGSDEQFF